This entry concerns a single T cell receptor beta chain. Its antigen is undetermined. Samples were taken at baseline and on day 1 of cycles 4 and 7. These data come from a study of OX40 agonist ivuxolimab in advanced cancers. Study-level results: At 0.1 to 3.0 mg/kg and by week 6, CD4+ and CD8+ T cells in the blood had expanded clonally. CD8+ T cells were the subset that, on average, had more expanded clones than CD4+.

CDR3 size: 15 residues. With 6 bases clipped from V and 4 bases from J, the junction kept 11 bases outside the gene matches. Looked up from germline, CDR1 is MRHNA and CDR2 is SNTAGT. Assay used: immunoSEQ multiplex PCR; TCRdb lists only in-frame clones, some missing. Altogether 66,000 or so clones are present, approximately 86% being singletons, with the ten largest covering 2% to 2.5%. This material consisted of CD4+ or CD8+ T cells sorted from blood, taken in a trial of the OX40 agonist ivuxolimab. This sequence joins TRBV6-4 and TRBJ1-2, with 7 bases aligning to TRBD1. This receptor was taken from an adult with an advanced solid tumor such as melanoma, head and neck, liver or kidney cancer. CDR3 sequence reads: CASRETGAPGYGYTF. In nucleotides, the CDR3 is TGTGCCAGCAGAGAAACAGGGGCCCCGGGCTATGGCTACACCTTC.